Listed below are T cell receptor beta chains from one sample, sequenced in a study of cytomegalovirus exposure and HLA in healthy donors. The table came from immunoSEQ multiplex PCR; TCRdb's copy has only in-frame clones and leaves some out. Of 95,000 to 150,000 clones in the sample, 50% to 75% are singletons; the top ten hold approximately 8%. The sequencing sample was made of PBMCs. Every receptor here comes from a woman in her thirties or forties in good health and CMV-seropositive. Each CDR3 is given with its conserved first and last residue. A D gene is named only where the DNA matches it firmly. Size is omitted from some rows. Given values are once, few, many or a class for expanded clones.

CDR3 DNA: TGCGCCAGCAGCAAGACAGCCGCCGGAAACACCATATATTTT; CDR3 protein: CASSKTAAGNTIYF; J gene: TRBJ1-3; V gene: TRBV10-2; clone size: .; D gene: .
CDR3 DNA: TGTGCCAGCAGTGAATCCGGAAACCGGGACAGCTACAATGAGCAGTTCTTC; CDR3 protein: CASSESGNRDSYNEQFF; J gene: TRBJ2-1; V gene: TRBV25-1; clone size: .; D gene: TRBD1
CDR3 DNA: TGTGCCAGCAGCAAAGATTGGGGGGGGACTAGCGGTGCAGATACGCAGTATTTT; CDR3 protein: CASSKDWGGTSGADTQYF; J gene: TRBJ2-3; V gene: TRBV21-1; clone size: .; D gene: .
CDR3 DNA: TGCGCCAGCAGCTCGGACGCGGGCGGGGGCTACACCTTC; CDR3 protein: CASSSDAGGGYTF; J gene: TRBJ1-2; V gene: TRBV5-1; clone size: .; D gene: .
CDR3 DNA: TGTGCCAGCAGTGTAGGGGCGAACACTGAAGCTTTCTTT; CDR3 protein: CASSVGANTEAFF; J gene: TRBJ1-1; V gene: TRBV6-4; clone size: .; D gene: .
CDR3 DNA: TGTGCCAGCACGGGACTTTCCTCCTACAATGAGCAGTTCTTC; CDR3 protein: CASTGLSSYNEQFF; J gene: TRBJ2-1; V gene: TRBV6-1; clone size: .; D gene: .
CDR3 DNA: TGTGCCAGCAGCCCGGGACAGTATCAGCCCCAGCATTTT; CDR3 protein: CASSPGQYQPQHF; J gene: TRBJ1-5; V gene: TRBV5-6; clone size: .; D gene: TRBD1
CDR3 DNA: TGTGCCAGCAGGTCCCGGGACTTTAATGAAAAACTGTTTTTT; CDR3 protein: CASRSRDFNEKLFF; J gene: TRBJ1-4; V gene: TRBV6-6; clone size: .; D gene: .
CDR3 DNA: TGTGCCAGCAGCTTAGAAGGGCAGGGGGCTTCGGAGACCCAGTACTTC; CDR3 protein: CASSLEGQGASETQYF; J gene: TRBJ2-5; V gene: TRBV11-2; clone size: .; D gene: TRBD1
CDR3 DNA: TGCGCCAGCAGCCCTGGGGCAGGGGAGTCTCAGCCCCAGCATTTT; CDR3 protein: CASSPGAGESQPQHF; J gene: TRBJ1-5; V gene: TRBV4-1; clone size: few; D gene: .
CDR3 DNA: TGTGCCAGCAGTTTAAAGGCAGGGTCCAACGAGCAGTACTTC; CDR3 protein: CASSLKAGSNEQYF; J gene: TRBJ2-7; V gene: TRBV28; clone size: .; D gene: .
CDR3 DNA: TGTGCTAGCAGCCGACGGGGGGACGGGGAGCTGTTTTTT; CDR3 protein: CASSRRGDGELFF; J gene: TRBJ2-2; V gene: TRBV7-7; clone size: .; D gene: TRBD2
CDR3 DNA: TGTGCCAGCAGCTGGGTGGGGAGCAGCACCGGGGAGCTGTTTTTT; CDR3 protein: CASSWVGSSTGELFF; J gene: TRBJ2-2; V gene: TRBV5-4; clone size: .; D gene: .
CDR3 DNA: TGTGCCTGGGGTAAGGGACAGGGATCCTACGAGCAGTACTTC; CDR3 protein: CAWGKGQGSYEQYF; J gene: TRBJ2-7; V gene: TRBV30; clone size: .; D gene: TRBD1
CDR3 DNA: TGTGCCAGCAGGAAAACCGGGACTAGCGGTTCGCAGAAGTACTTC; CDR3 protein: CASRKTGTSGSQKYF; J gene: TRBJ2-5; V gene: TRBV27; clone size: .; D gene: TRBD2
CDR3 DNA: TGTGCCAGCAGCCAAGATTTTACGAACAGACCGACTGAAGCTTTCTTT; CDR3 protein: CASSQDFTNRPTEAFF; J gene: TRBJ1-1; V gene: TRBV4-2; clone size: .; D gene: .
CDR3 DNA: TGTGCCAGCAGCTTAATTATTCTTGCCTACGAGCAGTACTTC; CDR3 protein: CASSLIILAYEQYF; J gene: TRBJ2-7; V gene: TRBV7-8; clone size: .; D gene: .
CDR3 DNA: TGTGCCAGCAGCCCACAGACAGGGAACACTGAAGCTTTCTTT; CDR3 protein: CASSPQTGNTEAFF; J gene: TRBJ1-1; V gene: TRBV7-9; clone size: .; D gene: .
CDR3 DNA: TGTGCCAGGACTAGCGGGGGGCGAGTACATTTCCATGAGCAGTTCTTC; CDR3 protein: CARTSGGRVHFHEQFF; J gene: TRBJ2-1; V gene: TRBV6-4; clone size: .; D gene: TRBD2
CDR3 DNA: TGCGCCAGCAGCCCCGAGGTAGGGAGGGAACAGTTCTTC; CDR3 protein: CASSPEVGREQFF; J gene: TRBJ2-1; V gene: TRBV5-1; clone size: once; D gene: TRBD2
CDR3 DNA: TGTGCCAGCAGTTTTTCGGGCAACAGGGCTAACTCTCCGACGAATTCACCCCTCCACTTT; CDR3 protein: CASSFSGNRANSPTNSPLHF; J gene: TRBJ1-6; V gene: TRBV28; clone size: .; D gene: .
CDR3 DNA: TGCGCCAGCAGCTTGGGGACTAGCGGGAGCTATGAGCAGTTCTTC; CDR3 protein: CASSLGTSGSYEQFF; J gene: TRBJ2-1; V gene: TRBV5-1; clone size: .; D gene: TRBD2
CDR3 DNA: TGTGCCAGCAGTGCCGGAGGGATAGATGAGCAGTTCTTC; CDR3 protein: CASSAGGIDEQFF; J gene: TRBJ2-1; V gene: TRBV2; clone size: .; D gene: .
CDR3 DNA: TGCAGCGTTGAAGAGGGCGGGAGGGGCACCGGGGAGCTGTTTTTT; CDR3 protein: CSVEEGGRGTGELFF; J gene: TRBJ2-2; V gene: TRBV29-1; clone size: .; D gene: TRBD2
CDR3 DNA: TGTGCCAGCAGTTACTCGGGGCCGACAGGGGTTCAGCCCCAGCATTTT; CDR3 protein: CASSYSGPTGVQPQHF; J gene: TRBJ1-5; V gene: TRBV6-5; clone size: .; D gene: TRBD1
CDR3 DNA: TGTGCCAGCAGTGAAGCCCTAACTAGCGGGAGAAATACGCAGTATTTT; CDR3 protein: CASSEALTSGRNTQYF; J gene: TRBJ2-3; V gene: TRBV2; clone size: .; D gene: TRBD2
CDR3 DNA: TGTGCCAGCTCACCCCGACAGGGCCCCTCCTACGAGCAGTACTTC; CDR3 protein: CASSPRQGPSYEQYF; J gene: TRBJ2-7; V gene: TRBV18; clone size: .; D gene: TRBD1
CDR3 DNA: TGTGCCAGCAGCCTACAGGGGGCAGTCGGGGAGCTGTTTTTT; CDR3 protein: CASSLQGAVGELFF; J gene: TRBJ2-2; V gene: TRBV11-3; clone size: .; D gene: TRBD1
CDR3 DNA: TGTGCCAGCAGCCTAGCCTCCTACAATGAGCAGTTCTTC; CDR3 protein: CASSLASYNEQFF; J gene: TRBJ2-1; V gene: TRBV5-4; clone size: .; D gene: .
CDR3 DNA: TGTGCCAGCAGTTCTAACACTGAAGCTTTCTTT; CDR3 protein: CASSSNTEAFF; J gene: TRBJ1-1; V gene: TRBV7-9; clone size: .; D gene: .
CDR3 DNA: TGTGCCAGCAGCTTAGTACTAGCGGGAGGGCCCCCAGATACGCAGTATTTT; CDR3 protein: CASSLVLAGGPPDTQYF; J gene: TRBJ2-3; V gene: TRBV7-8; clone size: .; D gene: TRBD2
CDR3 DNA: TGTGCCAGCAGCCTCAGGGGGCTCGGAGAAAAACTGTTTTTT; CDR3 protein: CASSLRGLGEKLFF; J gene: TRBJ1-4; V gene: TRBV6-1; clone size: .; D gene: TRBD1
CDR3 DNA: TGTGCCAGCAGCTTAAAAACCACTCGCATTCAGTACTTC; CDR3 protein: CASSLKTTRIQYF; J gene: TRBJ2-4; V gene: TRBV7-9; clone size: few; D gene: .
CDR3 DNA: TGTGCCAGCTCACCCCCCTCCGGGTTGAATGGCTACACCTTC; CDR3 protein: CASSPPSGLNGYTF; J gene: TRBJ1-2; V gene: TRBV18; clone size: .; D gene: .
CDR3 DNA: TGTGCCAGCTCACCCGACAGGGTCTATGGCTACACCTTC; CDR3 protein: CASSPDRVYGYTF; J gene: TRBJ1-2; V gene: TRBV18; clone size: few; D gene: TRBD1
CDR3 DNA: TGTGCCACCCTGGGACAGGGCGGCACTGAAGCTTTCTTT; CDR3 protein: CATLGQGGTEAFF; J gene: TRBJ1-1; V gene: TRBV2; clone size: .; D gene: TRBD1
CDR3 DNA: TGTGCCAGCAGCTTGGGGCTAGCGGGGAACCAAGAGACCCAGTACTTC; CDR3 protein: CASSLGLAGNQETQYF; J gene: TRBJ2-5; V gene: TRBV5-4; clone size: .; D gene: TRBD2
CDR3 DNA: TGTGCCAGCAGCTTGCTAGTCTCGGCTAGCGGACAAACCTACGAGCAGTACTTC; CDR3 protein: CASSLLVSASGQTYEQYF; J gene: TRBJ2-7; V gene: TRBV5-6; clone size: .; D gene: TRBD2
CDR3 DNA: TGTGCCAGCAGACAGCGGGGCCTCATAACTGAAGCTTTCTTT; CDR3 protein: CASRQRGLITEAFF; J gene: TRBJ1-1; V gene: TRBV5-6; clone size: .; D gene: .
CDR3 DNA: TGTGCCAGCAGTGGTACAGGGGTCGGAAACACCATATATTTT; CDR3 protein: CASSGTGVGNTIYF; J gene: TRBJ1-3; V gene: TRBV6-1; clone size: few; D gene: TRBD1